The T cell receptor (beta chain) described here comes from a study of blood T cell repertoires in COVID-19. Here immunoSEQ multiplex PCR was the method, and the copy in TCRdb shows in-frame clones only, minus some. The table records some 180,000 clones, around 83% of them present only once. The length of the CDR3 is 15 residues. V trimming: 0 bases; J trimming: 2 bases; junction bases outside the gene matches: 4. Germline loops: CDR1 SNHLY, CDR2 FYNNEI. Material: PBMCs or T cells enriched from blood (not recorded which). The V gene is TRBV2, the J gene TRBJ2-7; 7 bases map to TRBD2. The receptor was derived from a man aged 35-49 years who had recovered from COVID-19. CDR3 bases: TGTGCCAGCAGTGAAGCGCGGGGGTCTCCCTACGAGCAGTACTTC. Translating gives CASSEARGSPYEQYF.